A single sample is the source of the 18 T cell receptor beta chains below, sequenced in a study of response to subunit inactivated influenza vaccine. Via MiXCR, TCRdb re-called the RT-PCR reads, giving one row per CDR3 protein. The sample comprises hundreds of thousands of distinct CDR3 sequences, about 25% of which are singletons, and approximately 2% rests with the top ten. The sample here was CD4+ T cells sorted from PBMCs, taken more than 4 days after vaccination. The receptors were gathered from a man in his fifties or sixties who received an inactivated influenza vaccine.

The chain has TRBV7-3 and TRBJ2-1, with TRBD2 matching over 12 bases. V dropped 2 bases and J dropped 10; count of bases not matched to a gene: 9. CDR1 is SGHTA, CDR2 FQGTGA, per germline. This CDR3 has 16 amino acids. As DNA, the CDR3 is TGTGCCAGCAGCTTACCGACTAGCGGGAGAATAAAAGAGCAGTTCTTC. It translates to CASSLPTSGRIKEQFF.

The CDR3 bases are TGTGCCAGCTCTTTGAAGGACTCCTATGGCTACACCTTC. It specifies CASSLKDSYGYTF. The chain couples TRBV7-9 to TRBJ1-2, with D unclear. V was trimmed by 8 bases and J by 4 bases, leaving 14 bases between them. In germline, CDR1 is SEHNR, CDR2 FQNEAQ (reference sequence). CDR3 length: 13 amino acids. Full variable domain (missing parts from reference TRBV7-9 and TRBJ1-2): DTGVSQNPRHKITKRGQNVTFRCDPISEHNRLYWYRQTLGQGPEFLTYFQNEAQLEKSRLLSDRFSAERPKGSFSTLEIQRTEQGDSAMYLCASSLKDSYGYTFGSGTRLTVV.

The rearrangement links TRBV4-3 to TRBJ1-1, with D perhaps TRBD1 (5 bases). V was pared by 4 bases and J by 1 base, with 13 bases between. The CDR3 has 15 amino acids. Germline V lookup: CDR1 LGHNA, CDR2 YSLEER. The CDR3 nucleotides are TGCGCCAGCAGCCTATCGGGACTCACGAACACTGAAGCTTTCTTT. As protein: CASSLSGLTNTEAFF.

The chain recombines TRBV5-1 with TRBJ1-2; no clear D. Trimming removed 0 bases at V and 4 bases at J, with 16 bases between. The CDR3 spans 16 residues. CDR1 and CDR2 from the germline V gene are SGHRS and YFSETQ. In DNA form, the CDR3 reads TGCGCCAGCAGCTTGGGTGATACAGTGAATTTCTATGGCTACACCTTC. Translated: CASSLGDTVNFYGYTF.

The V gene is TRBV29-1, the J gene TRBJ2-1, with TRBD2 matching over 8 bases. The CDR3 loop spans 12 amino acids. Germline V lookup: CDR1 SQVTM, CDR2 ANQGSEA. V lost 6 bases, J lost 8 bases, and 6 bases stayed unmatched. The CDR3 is CSVERGNDEQFF. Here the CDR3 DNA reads TGCAGCGTGGAGCGGGGGAACGATGAGCAGTTCTTC.

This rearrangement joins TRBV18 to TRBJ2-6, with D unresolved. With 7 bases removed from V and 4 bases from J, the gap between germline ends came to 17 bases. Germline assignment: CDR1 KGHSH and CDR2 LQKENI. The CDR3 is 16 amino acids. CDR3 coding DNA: TGTGCCAGCTTCAGCCAAAAGGGTTACGGGGCCAACGTCCTGACTTTC. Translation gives CASFSQKGYGANVLTF.

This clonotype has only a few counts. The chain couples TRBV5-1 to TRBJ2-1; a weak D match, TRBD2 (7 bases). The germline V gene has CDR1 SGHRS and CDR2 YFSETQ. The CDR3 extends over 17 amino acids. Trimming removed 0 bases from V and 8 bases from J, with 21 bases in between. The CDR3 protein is CASSLVLRGASGDEQFF. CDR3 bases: TGCGCCAGCAGCTTGGTGCTTCGGGGGGCTTCTGGGGATGAGCAGTTCTTC.

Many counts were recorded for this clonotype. The CDR3 region has the DNA TGCAGTGCCCCGGGACAGGGAAGAGGCGGCACTGAAGCTTTCTTT. Amino acids: CSAPGQGRGGTEAFF. The rearrangement joins TRBV20-1 to TRBJ1-1; 9 bases align to TRBD1. Per the germline V gene, CDR1 is DFQATT and CDR2 is SNEGSKA (reference sequence). The CDR3 is 15 amino acids. The ends lost 6 bases at V and 4 bases at J; junction bases unmatched: 12.

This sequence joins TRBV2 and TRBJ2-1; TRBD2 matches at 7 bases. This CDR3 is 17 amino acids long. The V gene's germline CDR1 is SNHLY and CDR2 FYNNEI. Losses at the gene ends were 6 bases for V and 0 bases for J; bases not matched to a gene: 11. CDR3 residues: CASRWAGLADSYNEQFF. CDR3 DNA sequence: TGTGCCAGCAGGTGGGCCGGGCTAGCGGACTCCTACAATGAGCAGTTCTTC.

The CDR3 protein is CATSDLRPGLADTDTQYF. The CDR3 region has the DNA TGTGCCACCAGTGATTTGAGACCGGGACTAGCGGACACAGATACGCAGTATTTT. This chain connects TRBV24-1 to TRBJ2-3; TRBD2 agrees at 11 bases. Trimming cost V 0 bases and J 2 bases; bases outside gene matches: 6. This CDR3 has 18 amino acids. The V gene's germline CDR1 is KGHDR and CDR2 SFDVKD.

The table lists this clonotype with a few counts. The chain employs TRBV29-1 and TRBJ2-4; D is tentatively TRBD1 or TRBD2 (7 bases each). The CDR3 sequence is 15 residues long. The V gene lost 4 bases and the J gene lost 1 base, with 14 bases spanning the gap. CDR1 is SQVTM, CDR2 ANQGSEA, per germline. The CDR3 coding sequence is TGCAGCGTTGTCCGGCAGGGGGGGGCCAAAAACATTCAGTACTTC. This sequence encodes CSVVRQGGAKNIQYF.

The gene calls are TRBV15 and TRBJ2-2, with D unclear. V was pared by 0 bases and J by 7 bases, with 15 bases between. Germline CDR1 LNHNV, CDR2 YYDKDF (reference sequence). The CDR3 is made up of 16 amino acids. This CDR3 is CATSRDLFQAFGELFF. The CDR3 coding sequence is TGTGCCACCAGCAGAGATCTCTTCCAGGCCTTCGGGGAGCTGTTTTTT.

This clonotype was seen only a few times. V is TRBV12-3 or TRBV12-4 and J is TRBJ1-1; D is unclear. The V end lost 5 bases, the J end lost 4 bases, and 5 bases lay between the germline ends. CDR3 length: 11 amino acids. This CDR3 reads CASSIGTEAFF. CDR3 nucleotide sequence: TGTGCCAGCAGTATAGGCACTGAAGCTTTCTTT.

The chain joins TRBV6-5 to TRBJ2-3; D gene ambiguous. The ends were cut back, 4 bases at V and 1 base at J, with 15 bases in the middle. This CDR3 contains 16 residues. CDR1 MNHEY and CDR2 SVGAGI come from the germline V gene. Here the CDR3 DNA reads TGTGCCAGCAGTTCCATACTTACCAGCGGCACAGATACGCAGTATTTT. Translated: CASSSILTSGTDTQYF.

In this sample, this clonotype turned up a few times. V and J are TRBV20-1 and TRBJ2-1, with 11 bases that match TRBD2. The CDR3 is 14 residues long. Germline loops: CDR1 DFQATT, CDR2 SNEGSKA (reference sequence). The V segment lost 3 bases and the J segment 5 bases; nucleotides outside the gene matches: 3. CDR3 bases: TGCAGTGCTAGTCGGGGACTAGCGGACAATGAGCAGTTCTTC. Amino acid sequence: CSASRGLADNEQFF.

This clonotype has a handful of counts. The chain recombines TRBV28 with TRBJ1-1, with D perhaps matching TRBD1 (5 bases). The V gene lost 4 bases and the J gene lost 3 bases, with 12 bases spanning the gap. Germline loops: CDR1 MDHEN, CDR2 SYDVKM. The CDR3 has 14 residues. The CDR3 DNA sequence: TGTGCCAGCAGTTCCGGACAACGGGACACTGAAGCTTTCTTT. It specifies CASSSGQRDTEAFF.

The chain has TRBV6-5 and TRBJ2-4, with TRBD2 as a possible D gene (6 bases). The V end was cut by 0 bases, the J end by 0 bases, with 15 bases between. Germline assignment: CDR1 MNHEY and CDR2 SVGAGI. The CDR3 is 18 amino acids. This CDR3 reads CASSYSIIAELAKNIQYF. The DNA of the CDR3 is TGTGCCAGCAGTTACTCGATCATAGCGGAACTAGCCAAAAACATTCAGTACTTC.

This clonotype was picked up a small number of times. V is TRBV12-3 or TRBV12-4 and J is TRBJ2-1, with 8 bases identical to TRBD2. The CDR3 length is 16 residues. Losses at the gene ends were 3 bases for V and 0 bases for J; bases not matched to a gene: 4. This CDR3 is CASSFGLASSYNEQFF. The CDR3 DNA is TGTGCCAGCAGTTTCGGACTAGCCAGCTCCTACAATGAGCAGTTCTTC.